This T cell receptor (beta chain) was obtained from a study of post-analysis software for immune sequencing data. General observations from the study: Higher frequency in patients than in controls was seen for about 5 TRBV segments, with TRBV5-6, TRBV5-1 and TRBV20-1 among them. F-measure co-clustering was strong for batch-matched samples.

This clonotype has more than one count but fewer than ten. Its specificity is not known. CDR1 is MNHNY, CDR2 SVGAGI, per germline (reference sequence). V shed 6 bases and J shed 4 bases, with 9 bases lying between them. This CDR3 is built from 12 residues. The library was made from cDNA and included unique molecular identifiers. TCRdb redid the calling of the PCR reads with MiXCR, one entry per CDR3 protein. The data contain a few hundred thousand distinct CDR3 sequences, 36% of them singletons. The TCR originated in a girl aged 10-17 years with multiple sclerosis. V gene TRBV6-6 combines with J gene TRBJ1-2; a possible D gene is TRBD1 (6 bases). The sequenced sample was blood. CDR3 amino acids: CASSGQSYGYTF. In nucleotides, the CDR3 is TGTGCCAGCAGCGGACAGAGCTATGGCTACACCTTC.